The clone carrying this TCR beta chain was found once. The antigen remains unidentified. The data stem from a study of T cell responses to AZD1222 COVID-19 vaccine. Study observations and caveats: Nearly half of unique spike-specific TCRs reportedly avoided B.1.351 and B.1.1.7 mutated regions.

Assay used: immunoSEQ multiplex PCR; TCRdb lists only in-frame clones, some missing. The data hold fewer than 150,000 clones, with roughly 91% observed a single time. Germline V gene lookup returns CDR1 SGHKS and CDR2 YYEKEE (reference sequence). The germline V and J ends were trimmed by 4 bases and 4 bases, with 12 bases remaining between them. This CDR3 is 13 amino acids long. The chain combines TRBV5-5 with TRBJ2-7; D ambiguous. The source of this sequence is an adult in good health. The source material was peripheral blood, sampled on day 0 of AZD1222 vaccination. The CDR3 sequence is CASSRGRMYEQYF. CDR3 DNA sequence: TGTGCCAGCAGCCGAGGCCGGATGTACGAGCAGTACTTC.